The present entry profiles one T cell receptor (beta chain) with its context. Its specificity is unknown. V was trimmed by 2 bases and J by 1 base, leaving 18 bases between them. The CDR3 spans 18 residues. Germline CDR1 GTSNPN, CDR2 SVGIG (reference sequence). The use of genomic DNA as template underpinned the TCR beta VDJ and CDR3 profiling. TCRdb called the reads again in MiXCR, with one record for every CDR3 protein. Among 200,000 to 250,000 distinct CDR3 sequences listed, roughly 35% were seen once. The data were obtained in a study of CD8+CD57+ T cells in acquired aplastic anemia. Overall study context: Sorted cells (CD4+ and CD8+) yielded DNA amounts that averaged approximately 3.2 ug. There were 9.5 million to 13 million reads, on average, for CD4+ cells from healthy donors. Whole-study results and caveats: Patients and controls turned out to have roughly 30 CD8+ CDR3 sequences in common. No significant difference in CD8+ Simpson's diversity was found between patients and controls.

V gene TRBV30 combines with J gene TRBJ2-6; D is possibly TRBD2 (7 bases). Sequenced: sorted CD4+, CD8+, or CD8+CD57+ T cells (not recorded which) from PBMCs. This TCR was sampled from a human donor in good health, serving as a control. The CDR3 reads CAWSSRPGGRSGANVLTF. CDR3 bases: TGTGCCTGGAGTTCACGACCGGGGGGCCGGTCTGGGGCCAACGTCCTGACTTTC.